This is a list of T cell receptor beta chains from one sample in a study of brain T cells in children with intractable seizures. Data came from immunoSEQ multiplex PCR; TCRdb stores just in-frame clones and leaves some out. The sample holds about 80,000 clones, about 93% seen once. The specimen comprised peripheral blood, sampled at surgery. The receptors here all came from a girl aged 2-10 years with Rasmussen encephalitis and intractable seizures. Both conserved end residues are part of each CDR3. Each record gives: V gene, CDR3 length, D gene, clone size, J gene, CDR3 protein, CDR3 DNA. D genes are given only for firm matches. Expanded clones are given a class, and other clones once, few, many or no size at all.

v_call: TRBV2
cdr3_length: 13
d_call: NA
clone_size: NA
j_call: TRBJ2-3
cdr3_aa: CASRQDRRDTQYF
cdr3_nt: TGTGCCAGCAGACAGGACCGGAGAGATACGCAGTATTTT

v_call: TRBV11-2
cdr3_length: 14
d_call: NA
clone_size: NA
j_call: TRBJ1-2
cdr3_aa: CASSLGGTLFGYTF
cdr3_nt: TGTGCCAGCAGCTTAGGGGGGACTTTATTTGGCTACACCTTC

v_call: TRBV29-1
cdr3_length: 15
d_call: NA
clone_size: NA
j_call: TRBJ2-7
cdr3_aa: CSVRGTDTASYEQYF
cdr3_nt: TGCAGCGTTAGGGGGACCGACACAGCCTCCTACGAGCAGTACTTC

v_call: TRBV5-4
cdr3_length: 13
d_call: TRBD2
clone_size: NA
j_call: TRBJ2-1
cdr3_aa: CASSSPVAGLQFF
cdr3_nt: TGTGCCAGCAGCTCCCCAGTAGCGGGATTGCAGTTCTTC

v_call: TRBV19
cdr3_length: 12
d_call: NA
clone_size: NA
j_call: TRBJ1-2
cdr3_aa: CASSIYSYGYTF
cdr3_nt: TGTGCCAGTAGTATTTACTCCTATGGCTACACCTTC

v_call: TRBV6-1
cdr3_length: 14
d_call: NA
clone_size: NA
j_call: TRBJ1-5
cdr3_aa: CASSEDGAIRPQHF
cdr3_nt: TGTGCCAGCAGTGAAGATGGAGCCATTCGGCCCCAGCATTTT

v_call: TRBV7-2
cdr3_length: 18
d_call: TRBD2
clone_size: NA
j_call: TRBJ2-7
cdr3_aa: CASSLARGSGGPSYEQYF
cdr3_nt: TGTGCCAGCAGCTTAGCGCGGGGTAGCGGGGGGCCTTCCTACGAGCAGTACTTC

v_call: TRBV30
cdr3_length: 10
d_call: NA
clone_size: NA
j_call: TRBJ1-1
cdr3_aa: CAWTNTEAFF
cdr3_nt: TGTGCCTGGACGAACACTGAAGCTTTCTTT

v_call: TRBV18
cdr3_length: 14
d_call: NA
clone_size: few
j_call: TRBJ1-5
cdr3_aa: CASSPLPNNQPQHF
cdr3_nt: TGTGCCAGCTCACCACTACCGAACAATCAGCCCCAGCATTTT

v_call: TRBV27
cdr3_length: 15
d_call: TRBD2
clone_size: NA
j_call: TRBJ2-7
cdr3_aa: CASSSSGRASYEQYF
cdr3_nt: TGTGCCAGCAGCTCTAGCGGGAGGGCTTCCTACGAGCAGTACTTC

v_call: TRBV6-5
cdr3_length: 14
d_call: TRBD1
clone_size: NA
j_call: TRBJ2-7
cdr3_aa: CASSATGSSYEQYF
cdr3_nt: TGTGCCAGCAGCGCGACAGGGAGCTCCTACGAGCAGTACTTC

v_call: TRBV28
cdr3_length: 16
d_call: TRBD1
clone_size: NA
j_call: TRBJ2-1
cdr3_aa: CASSAFGTGSVNEQFF
cdr3_nt: TGTGCCAGCAGTGCCTTTGGGACAGGGTCAGTAAATGAGCAGTTCTTC

v_call: TRBV24-1
cdr3_length: 17
d_call: TRBD2
clone_size: NA
j_call: TRBJ2-3
cdr3_aa: CATSDFGLAGKIDTQYF
cdr3_nt: TGTGCCACCAGTGATTTCGGACTAGCGGGAAAGATAGATACGCAGTATTTT

v_call: TRBV10-2
cdr3_length: 14
d_call: NA
clone_size: NA
j_call: TRBJ1-5
cdr3_aa: CASSELGGNQPQHF
cdr3_nt: TGCGCCAGCAGTGAGTTAGGTGGAAATCAGCCCCAGCATTTT

v_call: TRBV27
cdr3_length: 13
d_call: NA
clone_size: NA
j_call: TRBJ2-7
cdr3_aa: CASSSPRVGEQYF
cdr3_nt: TGTGCCAGCAGTTCCCCAAGGGTTGGCGAGCAGTACTTC

v_call: TRBV7-3
cdr3_length: 16
d_call: NA
clone_size: once
j_call: TRBJ1-1
cdr3_aa: CASSSPETVTNTEAFF
cdr3_nt: TGTGCCAGCAGCTCCCCCGAGACTGTGACGAACACTGAAGCTTTCTTT

v_call: TRBV24-1
cdr3_length: 16
d_call: NA
clone_size: NA
j_call: TRBJ1-2
cdr3_aa: CATSDFKGGSNYGYTF
cdr3_nt: TGTGCCACCAGTGATTTTAAAGGGGGTTCTAACTATGGCTACACCTTC

v_call: TRBV10-1
cdr3_length: 18
d_call: TRBD1
clone_size: NA
j_call: TRBJ1-5
cdr3_aa: CASSESKWGQGMNQPQHF
cdr3_nt: TGCGCCAGCAGTGAGTCGAAATGGGGACAGGGGATGAATCAGCCCCAGCATTTT

v_call: TRBV29-1
cdr3_length: 12
d_call: NA
clone_size: NA
j_call: TRBJ2-7
cdr3_aa: CSVARGSYEQYF
cdr3_nt: TGCAGCGTTGCCAGGGGCTCCTACGAGCAGTACTTC

v_call: TRBV6-7
cdr3_length: 17
d_call: TRBD1
clone_size: once
j_call: TRBJ2-3
cdr3_aa: CASSYCVGQGGTDTQYF
cdr3_nt: TGTGCCAGCAGTTACTGCGTGGGACAGGGAGGCACAGATACGCAGTATTTT

v_call: TRBV2
cdr3_length: 13
d_call: NA
clone_size: NA
j_call: TRBJ2-1
cdr3_aa: CASRGQMRNEQFF
cdr3_nt: TGTGCCAGCAGGGGGCAGATGAGGAATGAGCAGTTCTTC

v_call: TRBV7-2
cdr3_length: 12
d_call: NA
clone_size: NA
j_call: TRBJ1-1
cdr3_aa: CASSLAGYTAFF
cdr3_nt: TGTGCCAGCAGCCTAGCAGGGTATACAGCTTTCTTT

v_call: TRBV29-1
cdr3_length: 13
d_call: TRBD2
clone_size: once
j_call: TRBJ2-5
cdr3_aa: CSVSGGLKETQYF
cdr3_nt: TGCAGCGTAAGCGGGGGCTTAAAAGAGACCCAGTACTTC

v_call: TRBV2
cdr3_length: 16
d_call: NA
clone_size: NA
j_call: TRBJ1-2
cdr3_aa: CASSSFAPGTGYGYTF
cdr3_nt: TGTGCCAGCAGTTCCTTCGCGCCCGGGACTGGCTATGGCTACACCTTC

v_call: TRBV27
cdr3_length: 11
d_call: NA
clone_size: once
j_call: TRBJ2-2
cdr3_aa: CASSSGGELFF
cdr3_nt: TGTGCCAGCAGTTCGGGCGGGGAGCTGTTTTTT

v_call: TRBV5-4
cdr3_length: 17
d_call: TRBD2
clone_size: NA
j_call: TRBJ2-1
cdr3_aa: CASSLSPTSGTYNEQFF
cdr3_nt: TGTGCCAGCAGCTTGTCACCTACTAGCGGGACCTACAATGAGCAGTTCTTC

v_call: TRBV7-2
cdr3_length: 12
d_call: NA
clone_size: NA
j_call: TRBJ2-3
cdr3_aa: CASSFGAYTQYF
cdr3_nt: TGTGCCAGCAGCTTCGGAGCTTATACGCAGTATTTT

v_call: TRBV24-1
cdr3_length: 19
d_call: NA
clone_size: NA
j_call: TRBJ1-6
cdr3_aa: CATSEVGNNIGYYNSPLHF
cdr3_nt: TGTGCCACCAGTGAAGTAGGAAACAATATCGGATACTATAATTCACCCCTCCACTTT

v_call: TRBV12-3/TRBV12-4
cdr3_length: 11
d_call: NA
clone_size: NA
j_call: TRBJ2-1
cdr3_aa: CASTALNEQFF
cdr3_nt: TGTGCCAGCACTGCCCTCAATGAGCAGTTCTTC

v_call: TRBV5-1
cdr3_length: 13
d_call: NA
clone_size: many
j_call: TRBJ1-6
cdr3_aa: CASTKEGNSPLHF
cdr3_nt: TGCGCCAGCACGAAAGAAGGAAATTCACCCCTCCACTTT

v_call: TRBV12-3/TRBV12-4
cdr3_length: 13
d_call: NA
clone_size: NA
j_call: TRBJ2-1
cdr3_aa: CASSGFNGNEQFF
cdr3_nt: TGTGCCAGCAGTGGATTCAATGGCAATGAGCAGTTCTTC

v_call: TRBV28
cdr3_length: 16
d_call: TRBD2
clone_size: once
j_call: TRBJ2-1
cdr3_aa: CASSPGGVSSYNEQFF
cdr3_nt: TGTGCCAGCAGTCCGGGGGGGGTGTCATCCTACAATGAGCAGTTCTTC

v_call: TRBV18
cdr3_length: 15
d_call: NA
clone_size: once
j_call: TRBJ2-5
cdr3_aa: CASSPPARAGETQYF
cdr3_nt: TGTGCCAGCTCACCACCTGCCAGGGCGGGAGAGACCCAGTACTTC

v_call: TRBV5-1
cdr3_length: 16
d_call: TRBD1
clone_size: NA
j_call: TRBJ1-2
cdr3_aa: CASSSTDRGRDHGYTF
cdr3_nt: TGCGCCAGCAGCTCCACGGACAGGGGGCGCGATCATGGCTACACCTTC

v_call: TRBV11-1
cdr3_length: 14
d_call: TRBD1
clone_size: NA
j_call: TRBJ1-2
cdr3_aa: CASSRNRDSYGYTF
cdr3_nt: TGTGCCAGCAGCCGCAACCGGGACAGCTATGGCTACACCTTC

v_call: TRBV27
cdr3_length: 14
d_call: NA
clone_size: NA
j_call: TRBJ2-7
cdr3_aa: CASSPHSGGDEQYF
cdr3_nt: TGTGCCAGCAGTCCCCACTCCGGCGGTGACGAGCAGTACTTC

v_call: TRBV24-1
cdr3_length: 17
d_call: NA
clone_size: NA
j_call: TRBJ2-3
cdr3_aa: CATSEDRGPRYADTQYF
cdr3_nt: TGTGCCACCAGTGAGGACCGGGGACCGCGATATGCAGATACGCAGTATTTT

v_call: TRBV19
cdr3_length: 13
d_call: NA
clone_size: NA
j_call: TRBJ1-2
cdr3_aa: CASSIQGYYGYTF
cdr3_nt: TGTGCCAGTAGTATACAAGGGTACTATGGCTACACCTTC

v_call: TRBV5-6
cdr3_length: 13
d_call: NA
clone_size: few
j_call: TRBJ1-5
cdr3_aa: CASSLGGRQPQHF
cdr3_nt: TGTGCCAGCAGCTTGGGAGGGCGTCAGCCCCAGCATTTT

v_call: TRBV9
cdr3_length: 15
d_call: TRBD2
clone_size: NA
j_call: TRBJ2-1
cdr3_aa: CASATSGRAGNEQFF
cdr3_nt: TGTGCCAGCGCTACTAGCGGGAGAGCGGGGAATGAGCAGTTCTTC

v_call: TRBV7-3
cdr3_length: 15
d_call: TRBD2
clone_size: NA
j_call: TRBJ2-3
cdr3_aa: CASSTTGTRGDTQYF
cdr3_nt: TGTGCCAGCAGCACCACCGGGACTAGGGGAGATACGCAGTATTTT

v_call: TRBV28
cdr3_length: 16
d_call: NA
clone_size: NA
j_call: TRBJ1-5
cdr3_aa: CASRYPGGLGDQPQHF
cdr3_nt: TGTGCCAGCAGATACCCCGGGGGGCTAGGGGATCAGCCCCAGCATTTT

v_call: TRBV2
cdr3_length: 12
d_call: NA
clone_size: NA
j_call: TRBJ2-7
cdr3_aa: CASKGGTYEQYF
cdr3_nt: TGTGCCAGCAAGGGGGGGACCTACGAGCAGTACTTC

v_call: TRBV5-4
cdr3_length: 16
d_call: TRBD1
clone_size: NA
j_call: TRBJ1-1
cdr3_aa: CASSFPGTGGRTEAFF
cdr3_nt: TGTGCCAGCAGCTTTCCCGGGACAGGGGGCCGTACTGAAGCTTTCTTT

v_call: TRBV12-2
cdr3_length: 15
d_call: NA
clone_size: NA
j_call: TRBJ1-2
cdr3_aa: CASRLVDRENYGYTF
cdr3_nt: TGTGCAAGTCGCTTAGTGGACAGGGAAAACTATGGCTACACCTTC

v_call: TRBV7-3
cdr3_length: 17
d_call: TRBD2
clone_size: NA
j_call: TRBJ2-7
cdr3_aa: CASSLMSVASGTYEQYF
cdr3_nt: TGTGCCAGCAGCTTAATGTCGGTGGCTAGCGGGACCTACGAGCAGTACTTC

v_call: TRBV13
cdr3_length: 17
d_call: NA
clone_size: NA
j_call: TRBJ1-1
cdr3_aa: CASSLVWGGGMNTEAFF
cdr3_nt: TGTGCCAGCAGCTTAGTATGGGGAGGAGGCATGAACACTGAAGCTTTCTTT

v_call: TRBV30
cdr3_length: 12
d_call: NA
clone_size: NA
j_call: TRBJ1-1
cdr3_aa: CAWSRPLRGAFF
cdr3_nt: TGTGCCTGGAGTCGGCCCTTAAGAGGAGCTTTCTTT

v_call: TRBV30
cdr3_length: 15
d_call: NA
clone_size: NA
j_call: TRBJ1-3
cdr3_aa: CAWTNTGSSGNTIYF
cdr3_nt: TGTGCCTGGACTAATACAGGTTCCTCTGGAAACACCATATATTTT